The 30 T cell receptor delta chains listed next were all sequenced from one sample in a study of gamma-delta chains in newborns, infants, children (dated by TCRdb to between 2019 and 2020). Reads for this sample came from an Illumina MiSeq. After TCRdb called clones again from the public reads with CATT, rows with identical DNA were merged. This sample holds more than 6,500 delta-chain clones; about 1.5% were observed only once. Approximately 8.3% of the sample goes to the ten largest clones. Sample: blood. Source of these receptors: a child who was a newborn, infant or young child, either healthy, febrile or measles-vaccinated (not recorded which).

This clone was observed a handful of times. This chain links TRDV1 with TRDJ3, with 7 bases aligning to TRDD3. Germline trimming cut 4 bases from V and 0 bases from J; bases unmatched to any gene: 6. The germline V gene has CDR1 TSWWSYY and CDR2 QGS. CDR3 length equals 18 residues. The CDR3 nucleotides are TGTGCTCTTGGGGCTGGGGGCCTAAGCTCCTGGGACACCCGACAGATGTTTTTC. It translates to CALGAGGLSSWDTRQMFF.

The chain is built from TRDV1 and TRDJ1; TRDD3 agrees at 10 bases. The CDR3 contains 22 residues. V lost 0 bases to trimming and J lost 0 bases; unmatched junction nucleotides: 19. Germline V gene lookup returns CDR1 TSWWSYY and CDR2 QGS. CDR3 amino acids: CALGELEAPYWGMITYTDKLIF. As DNA, the CDR3 is TGTGCTCTTGGGGAACTAGAGGCCCCGTACTGGGGGATGATTACGTACACCGATAAACTCATCTTT.

This clone was detected a few times. This clone may be a read error of a much larger clone one base away. The same CDR3 arises from other DNA sequences in this sample as well. The chain has TRDV1 and TRDJ1; TRDD3 might be the D (7 bases). The V end was cut by 0 bases, the J end by 0 bases, with 38 bases between. CDR1 and CDR2 (germline): TSWWSYY, QGS. The CDR3 is 25 residues long. CDR3 amino acids: CALGELNTFPSFPYTGAPYTDKLIF. CDR3 sequence (DNA): TGTGCTCTTGGGGAACTAAACACCTTCCCCTCCTTTCCCTATACTGGGGCGCCGTACACCGATAAACTCATCTTT.

This clone is medium-sized within its sample. The J gene is TRDJ1, the V gene TRDV1; 8 nucleotides match TRDD3. Germline CDR1 reads TSWWSYY; CDR2 reads QGS. V lost 0 bases and J lost 0; bases outside the gene matches: 24. This CDR3 has 23 residues. Here the CDR3 reads CALGELFSPTLGERGPYTDKLIF. CDR3 nucleotide sequence: TGTGCTCTTGGGGAACTATTCAGCCCTACGCTGGGGGAGAGAGGGCCGTACACCGATAAACTCATCTTT.

This clone came up a few times. Other DNA variants within this sample encode the same CDR3. The gene calls are TRDV2 and TRDJ1; TRDD3 is a possible D gene (6 bases). CDR1 and CDR2 (germline): GEAIGNYY, EKD. There are 14 residues in the CDR3. Here the CDR3 DNA reads TGTGCTTGTAGGGGATCTAGAAACACCGATAAACTCATCTTT. Translated: CACRGSRNTDKLIF.

This clone was found a few times. The sample has other DNA sequences that encode this CDR3 too. The V call is TRDV1, the J call TRDJ1; possible D gene TRDD2, 6 bases. Germline V gene data show CDR1 as TSWWSYY and CDR2 as QGS. Trimming left V 1 base short and J 3 bases short, with 42 bases between. The length of the CDR3 is 25 residues. CDR3 bases: TGTGCTCTTGGGGAACCGCAGGTCCTACCACGCACAGAGGAGATTCTTGTGATAAGATCCGATAAACTCATCTTT. Translation: CALGEPQVLPRTEEILVIRSDKLIF.

This clone turned up a few times. Possible read error: a much larger clone is one base away. The same CDR3 also results from other DNA sequences found in this sample. The V gene is TRDV1, the J gene TRDJ1, with TRDD3 identical over 7 bases. Germline lookup yields CDR1 TSWWSYY and CDR2 QGS. The CDR3 runs 19 residues. J lost 1 base, V lost 0 bases, and 14 bases had no gene match. Here the CDR3 DNA reads TGTGCTCTTGGGGAACTTCTGTCGGTTACTGGGGCTACCACCGATAAACTCATCTTT. It specifies CALGELLSVTGATTDKLIF.

Comments on this clone: Possible read error: a much larger clone is one base away. Other nucleotide sequences in the sample specify the same CDR3. The chain joins TRDV1 to TRDJ2, with 10 nucleotides matching TRDD3. CDR3 length: 20 amino acids. Germline V gene sequence: CDR1 TSWWSYY, CDR2 QGS. V lost 3 bases to trimming and J lost 7 bases; unmatched junction nucleotides: 20. DNA of the CDR3: TGTGCTCTTGGGGAGGCCACTTTCCTACTCTGGGGGATATCTAAAGCACAACTCTTCTTT. It specifies CALGEATFLLWGISKAQLFF.

On this clone itself: TCRdb records a much larger clone's protein for this DNA, with a difference at residue 3 that likely arises from a read error; the protein given is the translation of the DNA. The same CDR3 is also encoded by other DNA sequences in this sample. V gene TRDV2 combines with J gene TRDJ1; 9 nucleotides agree with TRDD3. Per the germline V gene, CDR1 is GEAIGNYY and CDR2 is EKD. The CDR3 totals 16 residues. This chain's CDR3 is CARDSVLGDSTDKLIF. The CDR3, as DNA: TGTGCCCGTGACTCGGTACTGGGGGACTCCACCGATAAACTCATCTTT.

The chain couples TRDV3 to TRDJ1; 12 bases fit TRDD3. Trimming at V came to 2 bases and at J to 0 bases, leaving 16 bases not matched to a gene. CDR1 TVYSNPD and CDR2 GDNSRS come from the germline V gene (reference sequence). CDR3 length: 19 amino acids. The CDR3 DNA follows: TGTGCCTTTGATCCCCTCCGGTACTGGGGGATACCCGACACCGATAAACTCATCTTT. It encodes CAFDPLRYWGIPDTDKLIF.

In this sample, this clone turned up a few times. With a far larger clone one base away, a read error is the likely cause. This sample includes further DNA sequences coding for the same CDR3. The V gene is TRDV2, the J gene TRDJ1; TRDD3 might be the D (6 bases). CDR1 GEAIGNYY and CDR2 EKD come from the germline V gene. V shed 0 bases and J shed 0 bases, with 10 bases lying between them. The CDR3 sequence is 15 residues long. CDR3 sequence reads: CACDTVGGYTDKLIF. The CDR3 nucleotides are TGTGCCTGTGACACCGTGGGGGGGTACACCGATAAACTCATCTTT.

This clone occurred a few times. For this DNA, TCRdb reports the protein of a much larger clone, which diverges at residue 3, most likely from a read error; the protein presented here is translated directly from the DNA. The chain has TRDV2 and TRDJ3; 9 bases line up with TRDD3. Germline CDR1 is GEAIGNYY and CDR2 is EKD. This CDR3 has 18 residues. The CDR3 sequence is CARDGGYPFSWDTRQMFF. In DNA form, the CDR3 reads TGTGCCCGTGACGGGGGATACCCCTTCTCCTGGGACACCCGACAGATGTTTTTC.

This clone ranks as medium-sized (0.01 to 0.1%). The sample contains more than one DNA sequence encoding this CDR3. J is TRDJ3 and V is TRDV2; D is perhaps TRDD3 (6 bases). CDR1 is GEAIGNYY, CDR2 EKD, per germline. The CDR3 runs to 18 residues. The germline V and J ends were trimmed by 0 bases and 0 bases, with 11 bases remaining between them. The CDR3: CACDTLGVSSWDTRQMFF. CDR3 in DNA: TGTGCCTGTGACACCTTGGGGGTCAGCTCCTGGGACACCCGACAGATGTTTTTC.

In its sample, this clone ranks as medium-sized. The chain recombines TRDV1 with TRDJ1; possibly TRDD3 for D (6 bases). V lost 2 bases, J lost 4 bases, and 23 bases lay in between. Germline CDR1 reads TSWWSYY; CDR2 reads QGS. There are 18 residues in the CDR3. The CDR3 protein is CALGEGYIGGLRYDKLIF. DNA for the CDR3: TGTGCTCTTGGGGAAGGATACATTGGGGGCCTACGGTACGATAAACTCATCTTT.

V is TRDV1 and J is TRDJ1; 12 nucleotides align to TRDD3. After removal of 4 bases from V and 0 bases from J, the junction contained 18 bases not matched to a gene. The CDR3 is 21 amino acids. Germline lookup yields CDR1 TSWWSYY and CDR2 QGS. The DNA for the CDR3 is TGTGCTCTTGGGGTGGATCCTACGTCTGGGGGATACGCCAAGTACACCGATAAACTCATCTTT. Translation: CALGVDPTSGGYAKYTDKLIF.

The rearrangement joins TRDV2 to TRDJ3; the D gene is possibly TRDD3 (5 bases). This CDR3 is 21 amino acids long. V dropped 1 base and J dropped 0 bases, with 21 bases sitting between them. Germline V gene lookup returns CDR1 GEAIGNYY and CDR2 EKD. The CDR3 protein is CACDTRRLLLGSSWDTRQMFF. In DNA form, the CDR3 reads TGTGCCTGTGACACTAGGCGGCTGCTGTTGGGATCCTCCTGGGACACCCGACAGATGTTTTTC.

A note on this clone: The translation of this DNA and the TCRdb protein of a much larger clone differ at residue 13, probably owing to a read error; the protein shown here is translated from the DNA. As DNA, the CDR3 is TGTGCCTGTGACAGCCGTGACTGGGGGATACGAAAAAGACTCATCTTT. Translation: CACDSRDWGIRKRLIF. This chain uses TRDV2 with TRDJ1; TRDD3 matches at 13 bases. Germline V gene sequence: CDR1 GEAIGNYY, CDR2 EKD. This CDR3 is built from 16 residues. The V segment lost 2 bases and the J segment 10 bases; nucleotides outside the gene matches: 12.

By sample fraction, this clone is medium-sized (0.01 to 0.1%). CDR3 sequence reads: CALGALYPTRTGGGPKLIF. CDR3 DNA sequence: TGTGCTCTTGGGGCACTCTACCCGACCCGTACTGGGGGGGGTCCCAAGCTCATCTTT. This chain links TRDV1 with TRDJ1; the match to TRDD3 covers 8 bases. This CDR3 region has 19 residues. Germline V CDR1 and CDR2: TSWWSYY, QGS. After removal of 4 bases from V and 11 bases from J, the junction contained 27 bases not matched to a gene.

This clone is medium-sized by share. Distinct nucleotide sequences in the sample also encode this CDR3. The rearrangement joins TRDV2 to TRDJ3; 10 bases agree with TRDD3. This CDR3 has 16 amino acids. Germline V CDR1 and CDR2: GEAIGNYY, EKD. V shed 2 bases, J shed 11 bases, and the junction held 8 bases outside the gene matches. The CDR3 here is CACDSTGGFSSRQMFF. In DNA form, the CDR3 reads TGTGCCTGTGACAGTACTGGGGGATTCTCGTCCCGACAGATGTTTTTC.

This clone was picked up a small number of times. The sample has other DNA sequences that encode this CDR3 too. The rearrangement joins TRDV2 to TRDJ3; 9 bases line up with TRDD3. V lost 0 bases and J lost 0; bases outside the gene matches: 14. Looked up from germline, CDR1 is GEAIGNYY and CDR2 is EKD. The CDR3 length is 22 residues. The CDR3 protein is CACDTVGLGDTPSSWDTRQMFF. The CDR3 nucleotides read TGTGCCTGTGACACCGTTGGACTGGGGGACACTCCCAGCTCCTGGGACACCCGACAGATGTTTTTC.

Only a few counts were recorded for this clone. The junction differs from germline at one of its ends, possibly a read error. V gene TRDV1 combines with J gene TRDJ1, with 10 bases matching TRDD3. CDR3 length: 25 amino acids. Germline CDR1 is TSWWSYY and CDR2 is QGS. The CDR3 DNA reads TGTGCTCTTGGGGCCCTTCCCCAAACAAGGATCCCCAGCTGGGGGATAAGAGGGTACACCGATAAAATCATCTTT. Its protein is CALGALPQTRIPSWGIRGYTDKIIF.

Comment on this clone: This specimen includes other DNA sequences encoding the same CDR3. The CDR3 nucleotides read TGTGCCTGTGACACCGGGGGACTTACCGATAAACTCATCTTT. Amino acid sequence: CACDTGGLTDKLIF. J is TRDJ1 and V is TRDV2, with D maybe TRDD3 (6 bases). Germline values: CDR1 GEAIGNYY, CDR2 EKD. V was cut by 0 bases and J by 2 bases, with 9 bases left in between. This CDR3 region has 14 residues.

This clone is termed medium-sized. The identical CDR3 is also encoded by other nucleotide sequences in the sample. The V call is TRDV2, the J call TRDJ2; weak D call: TRDD3 (6 bases). Trimming shortened V by 4 bases and J by 3 bases, and 11 bases separated the two germline ends. In germline, CDR1 is GEAIGNYY, CDR2 EKD. The CDR3 contains 14 residues. The CDR3 bases are TGTGCCTGTGATACGATGGGGGTGACAGCACAACTCTTCTTT. Translation: CACDTMGVTAQLFF.

This clone was detected a few times. This DNA translates differently at residue 5 from the TCRdb protein, which is that of a much larger clone; a read error is likely, and the protein shown is the DNA's own translation. The V call is TRDV2, the J call TRDJ3; 9 bases line up with TRDD3. Germline V gene lookup returns CDR1 GEAIGNYY and CDR2 EKD. The length of the CDR3 is 20 residues. Losses at the gene ends were 3 bases for V and 0 bases for J; bases not matched to a gene: 11. In DNA, the CDR3 is TGTGCCTGTGACCATAAGCTGGGGGATCCGAACTCCTGGGACACCCGACAGATGTTTTTC. It yields the protein CACDHKLGDPNSWDTRQMFF.

This clone is medium-sized. The V call is TRDV1, the J call TRDJ1; 10 nucleotides match TRDD3. V dropped 0 bases and J dropped 4; count of bases not matched to a gene: 11. The germline V gene encodes CDR1 TSWWSYY and CDR2 QGS. The CDR3 runs 18 residues. CDR3 in DNA: TGTGCTCTTGGGGAACTCATCCCGGACTGGGGGATTTACGATAAACTCATCTTT. Translated: CALGELIPDWGIYDKLIF.

This clone was counted a few times. The protein that TCRdb holds for this DNA derives from a much larger clone and differs from the translated DNA at residue 9, which likely indicates a read error; the protein shown here is translated from the DNA. The genes are TRDV2 and TRDJ2; TRDD3 aligns across 7 bases. J gave up 3 bases and V 3 bases, and 15 bases lay outside the gene matches. Germline V gene sequence: CDR1 GEAIGNYY, CDR2 EKD. CDR3 length: 18 residues. The CDR3 DNA follows: TGTGCCTGTGACCCCGTACTGGGGAATACAAATCTGACAGCACAACTCTTCTTT. This codes for CACDPVLGNTNLTAQLFF.

The V gene is TRDV1, the J gene TRDJ1, with TRDD3 matching 12 bases. Germline assignment: CDR1 TSWWSYY and CDR2 QGS. The trim removed 2 bases at V and 7 bases at J, leaving 14 bases unmatched. This CDR3 spans 18 amino acids. The CDR3 sequence is CALGESLHWGILVGKLIF. DNA for the CDR3: TGTGCTCTTGGGGAATCCCTACACTGGGGGATACTTGTCGGTAAACTCATCTTT.

This clone was counted between two and nine times. A read error may account for a junction end that differs from germline. This sample also contains other DNA sequences that code for the same CDR3. The V and J genes are TRDV1 and TRDJ1, with TRDD3 identical over 8 bases. This CDR3 spans 22 amino acids. Germline CDR1 and CDR2: TSWWSYY and QGS. Here the CDR3 DNA reads TGCGCTCTTGGGGAATTGCCCTCCGTCCTACTGGGGATACCCCCGTACACCGATAAACTCATCTTT. Protein sequence: CALGELPSVLLGIPPYTDKLIF.

This clone is deemed medium-sized. V gene TRDV1 combines with J gene TRDJ2; TRDD3 matches at 8 bases. V lost 4 bases, J lost 5 bases, and 24 bases stayed unmatched. The CDR3 extends over 21 amino acids. Germline V gene data show CDR1 as TSWWSYY and CDR2 as QGS. This CDR3 is CALGGILFWGSGPYRTAQLFF. The CDR3 region has the DNA TGTGCTCTTGGGGGAATCCTTTTCTGGGGGAGCGGACCATACAGAACAGCACAACTCTTCTTT.

This clone was counted only a few times. One base away lies a much larger clone, so this may be a sequencing read error. The same CDR3 arises from other DNA sequences in this sample as well. V gene TRDV1 combines with J gene TRDJ1; TRDD2 or TRDD3 may be the D gene (7 bases each). Germline V CDR1 and CDR2: TSWWSYY, QGS. This CDR3 contains 21 residues. Here the CDR3 DNA reads TGTGCTCTTGGGAAGGGTTCCTACTGGGGAGGGGGGGACCCTTACACTGATAAACTCATCTTT. Protein sequence: CALGKGSYWGGGDPYTDKLIF.